This TCR beta chain was captured by sequencing in a study of T cell changes during pregnancy in multiple sclerosis. In its sample, this clone was seen once. This CDR3 spans 13 amino acids. Germline CDR1 MNHEY, CDR2 SMNVEV (reference sequence). The germline V and J ends were trimmed by 6 bases and 4 bases, with 13 bases remaining between them. Produced via immunoSEQ multiplex PCR; TCRdb's table is partial and in-frame only. The sample gives tens of thousands of clones, roughly 96% of which show up once; about 2.3% is in the top ten. The chain has TRBV27 and TRBJ2-7; the D gene is possibly TRBD2 (5 bases). The specimen was CD8+ T cells from peripheral blood mononuclear cells, collected after pregnancy. The clonotype originates from a female donor with multiple sclerosis, enrolled in a pregnancy study. CDR3 amino acids: CASSAGPAYEQYF. The CDR3 DNA sequence: TGTGCCAGCAGCGCGGGCCCCGCTTACGAGCAGTACTTC.